A single sample gave rise to the 18 T cell receptor beta chains below, sequenced in a study of T cell responses to AZD1222 COVID-19 vaccine. Clones were sequenced by immunoSEQ multiplex PCR, and TCRdb holds only the in-frame ones, with some missing. The sample lists some 130,000 clones, 80% to 95% occurring once. Specimen: peripheral blood, collected 28 days after the second AZD1222 dose. Receptor source: an adult who received the AZD1222 COVID-19 vaccine.

This clone was picked up one time. The chain links TRBV7-9 to TRBJ1-4; TRBD1 matches 7 bases. V shed 5 bases, J shed 3 bases, and the junction held 6 bases outside the gene matches. The CDR3 spans 15 residues. CDR1 is SEHNR, CDR2 FQNEAQ, per germline (reference sequence). The CDR3 is CASSPRQGPNEKLFF. Here the CDR3 DNA reads TGTGCCAGCAGCCCGCGACAGGGACCTAATGAAAAACTGTTTTTT.

The V and J genes are TRBV7-8 and TRBJ1-3, with D uncertain. The V and J ends lost 5 bases and 0 bases respectively, with 8 bases between them. From germline, CDR1 is SGHVS and CDR2 FQNEAQ. This CDR3 has 14 amino acids. The CDR3 DNA is TGTGCCAGCAGCCCCTCCGACTCTGGAAACACCATATATTTT. This encodes CASSPSDSGNTIYF.

The gene calls are TRBV10-3 and TRBJ1-5; maybe TRBD1 (6 bases). Between the trimmed V and J ends, which lost 10 bases and 4 bases, there was a span of 11 bases. This CDR3 is built from 12 residues. Germline V gene sequence: CDR1 ENHRY, CDR2 SYGVKD. CDR3 sequence: CATGQTNQPQHF. The CDR3 region has the DNA TGTGCCACCGGACAGACGAATCAGCCCCAGCATTTT.

In nucleotides, the CDR3 is TGTGCCATCAGTGAGGGGCTCAATCAGCCCCAGCATTTT. Translated, it gives CAISEGLNQPQHF. The rearrangement uses TRBV10-3 and TRBJ1-5; D call uncertain. V was cut by 2 bases and J by 3 bases, with 5 bases left in between. CDR1 is ENHRY and CDR2 is SYGVKD in the germline V gene. The CDR3 length is 13 residues.

The chain combines TRBV4-3 with TRBJ1-3, with unresolved D. Germline values: CDR1 LGHNA, CDR2 YSLEER. The CDR3 covers 17 residues. V lost 0 bases to trimming and J lost 0 bases, with 12 bases between them. CDR3 sequence (DNA): TGCGCCAGCAGCCAAGATGAGGCCAGGTTCTCTGGAAACACCATATATTTT. It codes for CASSQDEARFSGNTIYF.

The rearrangement joins TRBV5-1 to TRBJ2-7; possibly TRBD1 or TRBD2 for D (6 bases each). This CDR3 is built from 13 residues. CDR1 and CDR2 from the germline V gene are SGHRS and YFSETQ. V was trimmed by 4 bases and J by 4 bases, leaving 12 bases between them. DNA of the CDR3: TGCGCCAGCAGCGTGGCGGGACAATACGAGCAGTACTTC. It translates to CASSVAGQYEQYF.

The chain combines TRBV7-2 with TRBJ2-2; TRBD1 matches at 7 bases. Germline V lookup: CDR1 SGHTA, CDR2 FQGNSA. Losses at the gene ends were 6 bases for V and 1 base for J; bases not matched to a gene: 5. The CDR3 is made up of 15 amino acids. For the CDR3, the DNA is TGTGCCAGCAGACCCGGGACAGAGAACACCGGGGAGCTGTTTTTT. This encodes CASRPGTENTGELFF.

The chain joins TRBV10-2 to TRBJ1-5, with D maybe TRBD1 (5 bases). In germline, CDR1 is WSHSY, CDR2 SAAADI. The CDR3 contains 13 residues. The V end lost 6 bases, the J end lost 1 base, and 7 bases lay between the germline ends. In DNA form, the CDR3 reads TGCGCCAGCAGAAGGGACAGCAATCAGCCCCAGCATTTT. Translated: CASRRDSNQPQHF.

The V and J genes are TRBV6-5 and TRBJ1-1; tentatively, D is TRBD1 (5 bases). Germline lookup yields CDR1 MNHEY and CDR2 SVGAGI. This CDR3 contains 16 residues. The germline V and J ends were trimmed by 2 bases and 1 base, with 14 bases remaining between them. Written as DNA, the CDR3 is TGTGCCAGCAGTTACGAGAGCGCGAGGGGGAACACTGAAGCTTTCTTT. This translates into CASSYESARGNTEAFF.

This chain uses TRBV25-1 with TRBJ1-6; D remains unclear. V shed 6 bases and J shed 10 bases, with 7 bases lying between them. The CDR3 has 11 residues. In germline, CDR1 is MGHDK, CDR2 SYGVNS. The CDR3: CASRPGSPLHF. The CDR3 DNA reads TGTGCCAGCAGGCCAGGATCACCCCTCCACTTT.

This clone has just one count. V is TRBV4-3 and J is TRBJ2-3, with D perhaps TRBD2 (6 bases). V lost 4 bases, J lost 4 bases, and 9 bases lay in between. The germline gives CDR1 LGHNA, CDR2 YSLEER. The CDR3 loop spans 13 amino acids. The CDR3, as DNA: TGCGCCAGCAGCCCACCGGGGGCAGATACGCAGTATTTT. This translates into CASSPPGADTQYF.

A single count supports this clone. This rearrangement joins TRBV4-1 to TRBJ2-7; 12 bases agree with TRBD2. CDR3 length: 15 amino acids. Germline CDR1 and CDR2: MGHRA and YSYEKL. Trimming took 5 bases from V and 9 from J; bases not matched to a gene: 11. CDR3 sequence reads: CASSAQTSGGFVQYF. CDR3 DNA sequence: TGCGCCAGCAGCGCGCAGACTAGCGGGGGATTTGTGCAGTACTTC.

V is TRBV24-1 and J is TRBJ2-1; TRBD1 agrees at 9 bases. The CDR3 is 14 residues long. Losses at the gene ends were 3 bases for V and 8 bases for J; bases not matched to a gene: 4. Germline CDR1 and CDR2: KGHDR and SFDVKD. CDR3 loop: CATSDPGTGYEQFF. The CDR3, as DNA: TGTGCCACCAGTGATCCTGGGACAGGGTATGAGCAGTTCTTC.

The V call is TRBV18, the J call TRBJ1-6; no definite D call. The CDR3 extends over 13 amino acids. Germline lookup yields CDR1 KGHSH and CDR2 LQKENI. V lost 4 bases and J 7 bases, leaving 8 bases between the germline ends. The CDR3 spells CASSLDGNSPLHF. The CDR3 bases are TGTGCCAGCTCACTAGATGGCAATTCACCCCTCCACTTT.

The chain carries TRBV6-1 and TRBJ1-3; weak D call: TRBD1 (5 bases). Germline CDR1 MNHNS, CDR2 SASEGT. The CDR3 consists of 16 residues. Trimming took 2 bases from V and 0 from J, leaving 11 bases between them. In nucleotides, the CDR3 is TGTGCCAGCAGTGAAAGTACCGGGGCCTCTGGAAACACCATATATTTT. Translated: CASSESTGASGNTIYF.

The chain uses TRBV3-1 (or the pseudogene TRBV3-2) and TRBJ2-6; 10 nucleotides line up with TRBD1. The CDR3 runs to 17 residues. V shed 4 bases, J shed 1 base, and the junction held 4 bases outside the gene matches. The germline CDR1 and CDR2 sequences are LGHDT and YNNKEL (reference sequence). The CDR3 spells CASSPTGGVSGANVLTF. The CDR3 coding sequence is TGTGCCAGCAGCCCGACAGGGGGCGTATCTGGGGCCAACGTCCTGACTTTC.

The chain is built from TRBV28 and TRBJ1-2; 10 nucleotides match TRBD1. The CDR3 covers 15 residues. Germline V gene data show CDR1 as MDHEN and CDR2 as SYDVKM. Losses at the gene ends were 6 bases for V and 2 bases for J; bases not matched to a gene: 6. This chain's CDR3 is CASRPGQGENYGYTF. CDR3 coding DNA: TGTGCCAGCAGGCCCGGACAGGGGGAAAACTATGGCTACACCTTC.

This chain connects TRBV2 to TRBJ2-5; 10 bases fit TRBD2. CDR3 size: 14 residues. Germline V gene data show CDR1 as SNHLY and CDR2 as FYNNEI. V lost 10 bases and J lost 3; bases outside the gene matches: 8. The CDR3 nucleotides read TGTGCCATCCTTCGGACTAGCGGAAAAGAGACCCAGTACTTC. Its translation is CAILRTSGKETQYF. Looking up the rest from reference TRBV2 and TRBJ2-5 gives the full variable domain: EPEVTQTPSHQVTQMGQEVILRCVPISNHLYFYWYRQILGQKVEFLVSFYNNEISEKSEIFDDQFSVERPDGSNFTLKIRSTKLEDSAMYFCAILRTSGKETQYFGPGTRLLVL.